Detailed here is one T cell receptor (beta chain). What this receptor recognizes is not known. The sample holds no much larger clone one base away, and base qualities are not on file. What this sample's time point label stands for: after neoadjuvant nivolumab, at surgical resection. Patients had been newly diagnosed with stage II-IVA oral cavity squamous cell carcinoma, and no prior systemic or radiation treatment had been given to the patients. The cohort was made up of patients with locally advanced, HPV-negative oral cavity squamous cell carcinoma. No culture maintenance or expansion was done, as the peripheral blood mononuclear cells went straight to analysis. Samples came from a longitudinal correlative study of a single-arm phase II trial of neoadjuvant nivolumab in oral cavity squamous cell carcinoma. Genomic DNA-based TCRbeta sequencing was performed on subject-matched pre- and post-treatment PBMCs and tumors from three responders and three non-responders. Peripheral blood mononuclear cells were collected before nivolumab treatment and again after treatment, at the time of surgery. Genomic DNA was isolated from PBMCs using the Maxwell RSC DNA from Cells kit.

The record originates from a study of neoadjuvant anti-PD-1 for oral cavity cancer (TCRdb year 2021). About the investigation overall: Before undergoing curative-intent surgical resection, most patients got three to four biweekly nivolumab doses at 3 mg/kg. The parent correlative cohort had 12 to 13 patients and a response rate of roughly 34%. Under RECIST 1.1, patients with complete response, partial response or stable disease were classed as responders, and patients with progression were classed as non-responders. For patients who did not progress, a fourth nivolumab dose was given around day 43, followed by definitive surgical resection on days 50-56. Results the study describes overall, beyond this receptor: Only three patients per response group were included in the TCR analyses, and larger cohorts for validation were called for by the authors. After neoadjuvant nivolumab, non-responders showed significantly higher T cell clonality (Gini index) in PBMCs than responders did. Higher pretreatment blood TCRbeta clonality and lower post-treatment tumor TCRbeta clonality were correlated with higher pretreatment blood Treg/Th17 ratios.

For deep sequencing of PBMC libraries, mostly approximately 460 ng of input genomic DNA was used, and six replicates were run per sample. Following the manufacturer's instructions, the team built TCRbeta libraries using the immunoSEQ hsTCRbeta kit. An Illumina NovaSeq 6000 S4 flow cell was used to sequence the final libraries, which had first been combined to 3 nM. In the original analysis: The immunoSEQ Analyzer handled quality control and preprocessing of the raw data. The analysis was limited to productive rearrangements, and each clonotype was defined by a unique CDR3 amino acid sequence. Repertoire clonality was estimated as the Gini-Simpson index, which was calculated using the R package tcR. Student's t test was used to compare Gini indices, while Pearson correlation assessed associations with tumor size change. TCRdb's version of the immuneACCESS table is confined to in-frame rearrangements and falls short of the full clone set. An unresolved V gene accounts for under half of the shortfall where checked; the remainder is of unknown origin. V and J calls and clone size follow that table, whereas D and trimming were derived from the DNA. Here the sample has over 65,000 clones; less than 90% occur a single time. The ten largest clones add up to around 2.6% of the sample.

Relative to germline, V is 3 bases shorter and J is 3 bases shorter, with 12 bases between their ends. The CDR3 spans 15 residues, from the cysteine through the phenylalanine. The only DNA kept is the CDR3, 45 bases in frame from the first base. CDR1 and CDR2 are drawn from the germline V gene: SGDLS, YYNGEE. The chain links TRBV9 with TRBJ2-2, with the D call tentatively TRBD1 or TRBD2, each fitting 5 bases. Sequences were derived from PBMCs, sampled after nivolumab (anti-PD-1) treatment. The sequence came from a person between 40 and 85 years old with oral cavity squamous cell carcinoma. The bases read TGTGCCAGCAGCGCAAACGAGGGGCACACCGGGGAGCTGTTTTTT. This is translated as CASSANEGHTGELFF. Outside the CDR3, residues come from the reference TRBV9 and TRBJ2-2 proteins, so the full variable domain is: DSGVTQTPKHLITATGQRVTLRCSPRSGDLSVYWYQQSLDQGLQFLIQYYNGEERAKGNILERFSAQQFPDLHSELNLSSLELGDSALYFCASSANEGHTGELFFGEGSRLTVL.